These 18 T cell receptor beta chains share one sample of origin, sequenced in a study of T cell responses to AZD1222 COVID-19 vaccine. The method was immunoSEQ multiplex PCR; TCRdb's version includes in-frame clones alone and lacks a portion of them. The profile shows roughly 150,000 clones, over 80% of them singletons. Source: peripheral blood, taken 28 days after the second AZD1222 dose. Receptor source: an adult who received the AZD1222 COVID-19 vaccine.

This clone was recorded a few times. The chain has TRBV11-3 and TRBJ2-1; TRBD2 agrees at 10 bases. V was clipped by 9 bases and J by 6 bases; unmatched bases: 26. The CDR3 is made up of 20 amino acids. Germline values: CDR1 SGHNT, CDR2 YENEEA. CDR3: CARTRTVSGRPLGGGNEQFF. The DNA of the CDR3 is TGTGCCAGGACTCGTACTGTTAGCGGGAGGCCTCTCGGGGGGGGCAATGAGCAGTTCTTC.

The chain has TRBV27 and TRBJ2-1, with TRBD1 as a possible D gene (5 bases). Germline V gene data show CDR1 as MNHEY and CDR2 as SMNVEV (reference sequence). The CDR3 extends over 12 amino acids. V lost 4 bases and J lost 10, with 11 bases in between. CDR3 loop: CASSSRWGEQFF. CDR3 nucleotide sequence: TGTGCCAGCAGTTCGCGGTGGGGCGAGCAGTTCTTC.

This chain links TRBV19 with TRBJ2-1; TRBD2 matches at 9 bases. The CDR3 sequence is 16 residues long. The germline gives CDR1 LNHDA, CDR2 SQIVND (reference sequence). J gave up 8 bases and V 7 bases, and 15 bases lay outside the gene matches. The CDR3 DNA sequence: TGTGCCAGTACTCTACGAGCTAGCGGGATTCTGGATGAGCAGTTCTTC. It yields the protein CASTLRASGILDEQFF.

The chain combines TRBV18 with TRBJ1-2, with D uncertain. Germline V lookup: CDR1 KGHSH, CDR2 LQKENI. The ends were cut back, 5 bases at V and 0 bases at J, with 16 bases in the middle. This CDR3 contains 16 residues. The CDR3 loop is CASSGTLTSANYGYTF. CDR3 coding DNA: TGTGCCAGCTCAGGAACTCTAACATCGGCTAACTATGGCTACACCTTC.

This clone was detected a few times. V usage is TRBV3-1 (or the pseudogene TRBV3-2) and J usage is TRBJ2-6; TRBD2 matches at 7 bases. Germline V gene sequence: CDR1 LGHDT, CDR2 YNNKEL (reference sequence). The ends lost 7 bases at V and 1 base at J; junction bases unmatched: 10. CDR3 length: 17 residues. In DNA, the CDR3 is TGTGCCAGCACTGGAGGGAGGGACCCTTCTGGGGCCAACGTCCTGACTTTC. This encodes CASTGGRDPSGANVLTF.

This chain joins TRBV7-2 and TRBJ2-3; 8 bases are shared with TRBD2. Germline assignment: CDR1 SGHTA and CDR2 FQGNSA. V trimming: 1 base; J trimming: 1 base; junction bases outside the gene matches: 10. The CDR3 consists of 18 residues. The CDR3 DNA reads TGTGCCAGCAGCTTAGTGGGGGGCGGCGGGAGGCGCACAGATACGCAGTATTTT. Translated: CASSLVGGGGRRTDTQYF.

The chain couples TRBV19 to TRBJ2-5, with TRBD1 identical over 11 bases. CDR3 size: 15 residues. With 4 bases clipped from V and 1 base from J, the junction kept 2 bases outside the gene matches. CDR1 and CDR2 (germline): LNHDA, SQIVND (reference sequence). CDR3 amino acids: CASSTGTGGQETQYF. As DNA, the CDR3 is TGTGCCAGTAGTACCGGGACAGGGGGCCAAGAGACCCAGTACTTC. Together with reference TRBV19 and TRBJ2-5, the CDR3 gives the full variable domain: DGGITQSPKYLFRKEGQNVTLSCEQNLNHDAMYWYRQDPGQGLRLIYYSQIVNDFQKGDIAEGYSVSREKKESFPLTVTSAQKNPTAFYLCASSTGTGGQETQYFGPGTRLLVL.

The chain links TRBV4-3 to TRBJ2-1; 11 bases agree with TRBD2. The CDR3 covers 17 residues. Trimming at V came to 0 bases and at J to 6 bases, leaving 7 bases not matched to a gene. Germline lookup yields CDR1 LGHNA and CDR2 YSLEER. In DNA form, the CDR3 reads TGCGCCAGCAGCCAAGAAGTAGCGGGAGGGCACGGCAATGAGCAGTTCTTC. The encoded protein is CASSQEVAGGHGNEQFF.

The CDR3 region is CASSFDTQPQHF. The CDR3 DNA follows: TGTGCCAGTAGTTTCGATACCCAGCCCCAGCATTTT. V usage is TRBV19 and J usage is TRBJ1-5; D call uncertain. The germline V gene encodes CDR1 LNHDA and CDR2 SQIVND (reference sequence). This CDR3 is built from 12 residues. Trimming removed 5 bases at V and 7 bases at J, with 9 bases between.

The CDR3 DNA sequence: TGTGCCATCGGGGCGGGACAGGGGGCTGGCAATCAGCCCCAGCATTTT. This sequence encodes CAIGAGQGAGNQPQHF. This chain joins TRBV10-3 and TRBJ1-5; 12 bases line up with TRBD1. V lost 8 bases to trimming and J lost 2 bases; unmatched junction nucleotides: 7. This CDR3 contains 16 residues. Germline CDR1 ENHRY, CDR2 SYGVKD.

The chain uses TRBV20-1 and TRBJ1-1, with D uncertain. This CDR3 has 11 residues. V lost 5 bases, J lost 7 bases, and 11 bases lay in between. The germline V gene has CDR1 DFQATT and CDR2 SNEGSKA (reference sequence). CDR3: CSAAGRLEAFF. CDR3 DNA: TGCAGTGCTGCCGGACGCCTTGAAGCTTTCTTT.

This clone was observed once. This rearrangement joins TRBV7-8 to TRBJ1-2; 7 bases line up with TRBD1. This CDR3 is 16 amino acids long. V gave up 4 bases and J gave up 8 bases; unmatched junction bases: 16. From germline, CDR1 is SGHVS and CDR2 FQNEAQ. The CDR3 spells CASSSQATGYIMGYTF. The CDR3 nucleotides read TGTGCCAGCAGCTCCCAAGCGACAGGGTATATCATGGGCTACACCTTC.

The rearrangement links TRBV7-6 to TRBJ2-5, with D unresolved. Trimming took off 0 bases at V and 5 bases at J, with 13 bases between the two ends. The CDR3 loop spans 15 amino acids. Germline V lookup: CDR1 SGHVS, CDR2 FNYEAQ. CDR3 sequence reads: CASSLAEVSWETQYF. CDR3 sequence (DNA): TGTGCCAGCAGCTTAGCAGAGGTATCTTGGGAGACCCAGTACTTC. The full variable domain, rest sourced from reference TRBV7-6 and TRBJ2-5, is GAGVSQSPRYKVTKRGQDVALRCDPISGHVSLYWYRQALGQGPEFLTYFNYEAQQDKSGLPNDRFSAERPEGSISTLTIQRTEQRDSAMYRCASSLAEVSWETQYFGPGTRLLVL.

This clone was counted between two and nine times. The J gene is TRBJ1-2, the V gene TRBV2; TRBD1 matches 7 bases. The CDR3 runs to 16 residues. Trimming removed 1 base from V and 5 bases from J; junction bases left unmatched: 10. In germline, CDR1 is SNHLY, CDR2 FYNNEI. The CDR3 nucleotides are TGTGCCAGCAGTGAAGATGCGGCAGGGGGATTTTATGGCTACACCTTC. Translating gives CASSEDAAGGFYGYTF.

V usage is TRBV30 and J usage is TRBJ1-5, with no clear D. CDR3 size: 13 residues. V was shortened by 0 bases and J by 3 bases, with 6 bases between the two germline ends. Germline CDR1 GTSNPN, CDR2 SVGIG (reference sequence). CDR3 region: CAWSVGPNQPQHF. The CDR3 coding sequence is TGTGCCTGGAGTGTTGGACCCAATCAGCCCCAGCATTTT.

The rearrangement joins TRBV25-1 to TRBJ2-7; weak D call: TRBD1 (6 bases). The CDR3 sequence is 12 residues long. The V end lost 4 bases, the J end lost 4 bases, and 8 bases lay between the germline ends. Germline loops: CDR1 MGHDK, CDR2 SYGVNS. CDR3 DNA: TGTGCCAGCAGTGTGACAGGATACGAGCAGTACTTC. Encoded protein: CASSVTGYEQYF.

The chain has TRBV6-2 or TRBV6-3 and TRBJ2-7, with 12 bases that match TRBD2. Germline V gene data show CDR1 as MNHEY and CDR2 as SVGEGT. There are 18 residues in the CDR3. The junction had 9 bases not matched to a gene; V was cut back by 0 bases and J by 3 bases. The CDR3 region is CASSYSTRLAGVNYEQYF. The CDR3 nucleotides read TGTGCCAGCAGTTACTCCACCAGACTAGCGGGGGTAAACTACGAGCAGTACTTC.

V usage is TRBV7-3 and J usage is TRBJ2-1; the match to TRBD2 covers 10 bases. Germline values: CDR1 SGHTA, CDR2 FQGTGA. Germline trimming cut 4 bases from V and 8 bases from J; bases unmatched to any gene: 14. This CDR3 comprises 17 residues. For the CDR3, the DNA is TGTGCCAGCAGCTACCTACCCCGAGCGGGAGGGCCCCATGAGCAGTTCTTC. This translates into CASSYLPRAGGPHEQFF. The full variable domain, rest sourced from reference TRBV7-3 and TRBJ2-1, is GAGVSQTPSNKVTEKGKYVELRCDPISGHTALYWYRQSLGQGPEFLIYFQGTGAADDSGLPNDRFFAVRPEGSVSTLKIQRTERGDSAVYLCASSYLPRAGGPHEQFFGPGTRLTVL.